A selection of T cell receptor beta chains follows, all from one sample in a study of CD8+ T cells in alopecia areata. Clones were read by immunoSEQ multiplex PCR, and TCRdb kept only the in-frame ones, dropping some. The table records under 250,000 clones, about 60% of them present only once. Sequenced here: CD4+ T cells sorted from blood, sampled at week 0. The receptors derive from a human donor with alopecia areata. The CDR3 runs from the conserved cysteine through the conserved F or W. The D gene is left open where the match is weak. Some rows have no size entry. The others give once, few or many, or a class for an expanded clone.

D gene	V gene	clone size	J gene	CDR3 protein	CDR3 DNA
-	TRBV29-1	few	TRBJ2-5	CSVAYQETQYF	TGCAGCGTTGCCTATCAAGAGACCCAGTACTTC
-	TRBV12-5	-	TRBJ2-1	CASASREDEQFF	TGTGCTAGTGCTTCCAGGGAGGATGAGCAGTTCTTC
TRBD1	TRBV19	few	TRBJ2-1	CASSLLPGQGAPPVFF	TGTGCCAGTAGCTTGCTTCCGGGACAGGGGGCGCCCCCCGTGTTCTTC
-	TRBV30	-	TRBJ2-7	CAWSVIGREQYF	TGTGCCTGGAGTGTAATTGGGCGGGAGCAGTACTTC
-	TRBV29-1	-	TRBJ1-1	CSVGRQNTEAFF	TGCAGCGTTGGGCGGCAGAACACTGAAGCTTTCTTT
TRBD1	TRBV11-2	-	TRBJ2-1	CASSPGTGYLNEQFF	TGTGCCAGCAGCCCAGGGACAGGGTATTTGAATGAGCAGTTCTTC
-	TRBV4-2	-	TRBJ2-2	CASHSGRIANTGELFF	TGTGCCTCACATTCTGGACGGATCGCGAACACCGGGGAGCTGTTTTTT
-	TRBV30	-	TRBJ1-1	CAWSQGKAEAFF	TGTGCCTGGAGCCAAGGGAAGGCTGAAGCTTTCTTT
-	TRBV30	-	TRBJ2-7	CAWSQGQGLSYEQYF	TGTGCCTGGAGTCAGGGGCAGGGTCTTTCCTACGAGCAGTACTTC
TRBD1	TRBV29-1	-	TRBJ2-4	CSVGEGAVGKNIQYF	TGCAGCGTTGGTGAGGGGGCGGTTGGCAAAAACATTCAGTACTTC
-	TRBV18	few	TRBJ2-7	CASSPGDSYEQYF	TGTGCCAGCTCACCAGGGGACTCCTACGAGCAGTACTTC
TRBD2	TRBV29-1	-	TRBJ2-3	CSVDQSPSGGRVNTQYF	TGCAGCGTTGACCAATCCCCTAGCGGGGGGAGGGTAAATACGCAGTATTTT
TRBD1	TRBV7-9	once	TRBJ2-7	CASSLGQGGEQYF	TGTGCCAGCAGCTTGGGACAGGGCGGCGAGCAGTACTTC
-	TRBV4-1	-	TRBJ1-3	CASSPDPAGGNTIYF	TGCGCCAGCAGCCCCGACCCAGCCGGAGGAAACACCATATATTTT
TRBD2	TRBV7-2	-	TRBJ2-5	CASSPLSRLAGVVETQYF	TGTGCCAGCAGCCCACTTTCCCGACTAGCGGGAGTTGTGGAGACCCAGTACTTC
-	TRBV11-2	-	TRBJ2-1	CASSLGPGTYNEQFF	TGTGCCAGCAGCTTAGGGCCGGGAACCTACAATGAGCAGTTCTTC
-	TRBV6-5	-	TRBJ1-2	CASSYSTGNYGYTF	TGTGCCAGCAGTTACTCGACGGGGAACTATGGCTACACCTTC
-	TRBV14	-	TRBJ1-1	CASSRGPNTEAFF	TGTGCCAGCAGCCGAGGACCCAACACTGAAGCTTTCTTT
-	TRBV20-1	-	TRBJ2-7	CSAISDEQYF	TGCAGTGCTATAAGCGACGAGCAGTACTTC
TRBD1	TRBV29-1	few	TRBJ1-1	CSVEDRGRWGF	TGCAGCGTCGAGGACAGGGGGCGGTGGGGCTTT
TRBD2	TRBV11-2	once	TRBJ2-1	CASSLGLAEYNEQFF	TGTGCCAGCAGCTTAGGGCTAGCGGAATACAATGAGCAGTTCTTC
TRBD2	TRBV30	-	TRBJ2-7	CAGTSGGYEQYF	TGTGCCGGGACTAGCGGGGGCTACGAGCAGTACTTC
-	TRBV7-2	-	TRBJ1-1	CASSFSRQYTEAFF	TGTGCCAGCAGCTTCTCTCGGCAGTACACTGAAGCTTTCTTT
-	TRBV7-9	-	TRBJ2-1	CASSPSRGGREQFF	TGTGCCAGCAGCCCATCCCGGGGAGGCCGCGAGCAGTTCTTC
-	TRBV30	-	TRBJ2-1	CAWSRASEQFF	TGTGCCTGGTCGCGGGCCAGTGAGCAGTTCTTC
-	TRBV4-1	-	TRBJ2-7	CASSQGQGTYEQYF	TGCGCCAGCAGCCAAGGGCAGGGGACCTACGAGCAGTACTTC
-	TRBV29-1	few	TRBJ1-1	CSVVRVGTEAFF	TGCAGCGTTGTCCGGGTCGGGACTGAAGCTTTCTTT
TRBD1	TRBV6-1	few	TRBJ1-1	CASNRQGLPEAFF	TGTGCCAGCAATCGACAGGGACTACCTGAAGCTTTCTTT
-	TRBV5-1	-	TRBJ1-5	CASSLSGGVQPQHF	TGCGCCAGCAGCTTGTCCGGAGGGGTTCAGCCCCAGCATTTT
-	TRBV5-1	-	TRBJ2-3	CASSLGAVTDTQYF	TGCGCCAGCAGCTTGGGGGCCGTCACAGATACGCAGTATTTT
-	TRBV7-9	-	TRBJ1-1	CASSLLQYTEAFF	TGTGCCAGCAGCTTACTTCAATACACTGAAGCTTTCTTT
-	TRBV7-3	-	TRBJ2-1	CASSLTGDQFNEQFF	TGTGCCAGCAGCTTAACTGGGGACCAATTCAATGAGCAGTTCTTC
-	TRBV6-1	few	TRBJ2-7	CASWTEFAYEQYF	TGTGCCAGCTGGACAGAGTTCGCCTACGAGCAGTACTTC
TRBD2	TRBV5-1	-	TRBJ2-3	CAGSDPGTSGSRNTQYF	TGCGCCGGCAGCGATCCCGGGACTAGCGGGAGTAGGAATACGCAGTATTTT
-	TRBV30	-	TRBJ2-5	CACSPGGGIETQYF	TGTGCCTGTTCCCCTGGTGGGGGCATAGAGACCCAGTACTTC